This TCR beta chain was documented in a study of PD-1 blockade in classical Hodgkin lymphoma. Study results and caveats: Complete responders' baseline diversity resembled that of newly diagnosed patients. Diminished baseline TCR diversity has been reported in newly diagnosed patients relative to healthy donors.

Sequencing was performed with immunoSEQ multiplex PCR; in TCRdb, only in-frame clones are kept and a portion is missing. The sample holds 45,000 to 60,000 clones, approximately 84% seen once. Each and every patient relapsed after autologous stem cell transplantation, and patients got differing brentuximab vedotin exposure. With regard to this clone: Its antigen is as yet unknown.

With 1 base removed from V and 6 bases from J, the gap between germline ends came to 13 bases. Germline CDR1 reads MGHRA; CDR2 reads YSYEKL. The CDR3 consists of 15 residues. The V and J genes are TRBV4-1 and TRBJ2-1, with a possible D match to TRBD1 (7 bases). The clonotype originates from a human donor with classical Hodgkin lymphoma. The sample here was peripheral blood mononuclear cells (PBMCs), taken at baseline. The CDR3, as DNA: TGCGCCAGCAGCCAAGTGCAGGGGGGCTTCAATGAGCAGTTCTTC. Translating it yields CASSQVQGGFNEQFF.